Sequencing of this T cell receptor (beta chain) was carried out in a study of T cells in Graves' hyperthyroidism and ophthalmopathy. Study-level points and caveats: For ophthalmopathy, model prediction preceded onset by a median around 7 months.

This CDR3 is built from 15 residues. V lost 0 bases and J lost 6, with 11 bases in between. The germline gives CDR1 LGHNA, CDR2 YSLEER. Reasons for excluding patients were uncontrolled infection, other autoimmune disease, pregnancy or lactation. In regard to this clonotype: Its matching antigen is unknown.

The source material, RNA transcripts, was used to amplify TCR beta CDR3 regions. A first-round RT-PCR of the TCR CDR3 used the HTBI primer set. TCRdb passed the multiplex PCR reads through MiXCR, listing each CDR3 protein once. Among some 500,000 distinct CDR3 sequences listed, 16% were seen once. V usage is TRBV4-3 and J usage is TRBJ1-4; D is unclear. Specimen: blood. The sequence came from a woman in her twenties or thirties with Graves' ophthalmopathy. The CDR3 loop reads CASSQDSAVYEKLFF. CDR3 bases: TGCGCCAGCAGCCAAGATTCGGCAGTGTATGAAAAACTGTTTTTT.